This is a list of T cell receptor beta chains from one sample in a study of blood T cell repertoires in COVID-19. Method: immunoSEQ multiplex PCR; TCRdb's copy keeps in-frame clones and lacks some. The data hold about 140,000 clones, with over 60% observed a single time. What was sequenced was peripheral blood. Source of these receptors: a woman in her forties or fifties with active or convalescent COVID-19. Each CDR3 is given with its conserved first and last residue. The order of the fields is clone size, V gene, J gene, CDR3 length, D gene, CDR3 DNA, CDR3 protein. D genes are given only for firm matches. Size values are once, few and many counts, or a class for expanded clones, and some rows have none.

-	TRBV18	TRBJ2-7	13	-	TGTGCCAGCTCACCAACTAGTCGGGGCGAGCAGTACTTC	CASSPTSRGEQYF
once	TRBV28	TRBJ2-1	17	TRBD1	TGTGCCAGCAGTCTTCGGACTGGGCACAGGGGATACAATGAGCAGTTCTTC	CASSLRTGHRGYNEQFF
-	TRBV2	TRBJ2-7	15	-	TGTGCCAGCAGTGAATTCCGACAGGCTACCTACGAGCAGTACTTC	CASSEFRQATYEQYF
-	TRBV7-3	TRBJ2-1	15	-	TGTGCCAGCAGCCCCCGGGCAGGGGCGCAAAATGAGCAGTTCTTC	CASSPRAGAQNEQFF
-	TRBV5-4	TRBJ1-5	12	-	TGTGCCAGCAGCTTGGACGGGGAGCCCCAGCATTTT	CASSLDGEPQHF
-	TRBV5-1	TRBJ2-3	15	TRBD2	TGCGCCAGCAGCTATCGTGGTGCGGGAGGGCATCCGCAGTATTTT	CASSYRGAGGHPQYF
-	TRBV28	TRBJ2-3	15	TRBD1	TGTGCCAGCAGTTCCCAGGGGGCCGACACAGATACGCAGTATTTT	CASSSQGADTDTQYF
few	TRBV4-3	TRBJ1-4	15	-	TGCGCCAGCAGGGCGAGGATCGAACCCTATGAAAAACTGTTTTTT	CASRARIEPYEKLFF
-	TRBV21-1	TRBJ1-1	12	-	TGTGCCAGCACCCCGCCGGACACTGAAGCTTTCTTT	CASTPPDTEAFF
-	TRBV9	TRBJ2-7	15	TRBD1	TGTGCCAGCAGCGTAACCGGGACAGGCCTCTACGAGCAGTACTTC	CASSVTGTGLYEQYF
-	TRBV2	TRBJ1-4	14	-	TGTGCCAGCAGTTACAGGGAGATTAATGAAAAACTGTTTTTT	CASSYREINEKLFF
-	TRBV7-6	TRBJ2-2	17	TRBD1	TGTGCCAGCAGCCCACGGTACTCAGGGGGCCACACCGGGGAGCTGTTTTTT	CASSPRYSGGHTGELFF
-	TRBV4-1	TRBJ2-2	16	TRBD1	TGCGCCAGCAGCCAAGAGGACAGGGGGCTTACCGGGGAGCTGTTTTTT	CASSQEDRGLTGELFF
-	TRBV11-3	TRBJ2-1	14	TRBD2	TGTGCCAGCAGCTTTGGGACTAACTACAATGAGCAGTTCTTC	CASSFGTNYNEQFF
-	TRBV5-1	TRBJ2-1	13	-	TGCGCCAGCAGCTTGACGCGGAACAATGAGCAGTTCTTC	CASSLTRNNEQFF
-	TRBV19	TRBJ2-5	17	TRBD2	TGTGCCAGTAGTATAATGAGCGGGGGGCCGCACCAAGAGACCCAGTACTTC	CASSIMSGGPHQETQYF
-	TRBV19	TRBJ2-3	15	TRBD1	TGTGCCAGTAGTATTGACAGGGCTAGCACAGATACGCAGTATTTT	CASSIDRASTDTQYF
-	TRBV7-7	TRBJ2-1	15	-	TGTGCCAGCAGCTCTGGACTGAGCTCCTACAATGAGCAGTTCTTC	CASSSGLSSYNEQFF
once	TRBV2	TRBJ1-5	14	TRBD1	TGTGCCAGCAGTACTACAGGGGGAGATCAGCCCCAGCATTTT	CASSTTGGDQPQHF
-	TRBV6-5	TRBJ2-1	12	-	TGTGCCAGCACCGACTCGGCGGGGGAGCAGTTCTTC	CASTDSAGEQFF
-	TRBV6-2/TRBV6-3	TRBJ2-2	15	-	TGTGCCAGCAGTAAAGGCAGGGGGAACACCGGGGAGCTGTTTTTT	CASSKGRGNTGELFF
-	TRBV11-3	TRBJ2-5	13	-	TGTGCCAGCAGCTTAGTACGAGAAGAGACCCAGTACTTC	CASSLVREETQYF
-	TRBV4-3	TRBJ2-7	15	-	TGCGCCAGCAGCCAAGGTCGACAGCCTTCCTACGAGCAGTACTTC	CASSQGRQPSYEQYF
-	TRBV18	TRBJ1-2	17	-	TGTGCCAGCTCACCTAGAGGAGGGGGGGCGCTTGGCTATGGCTACACCTTC	CASSPRGGGALGYGYTF
-	TRBV19	TRBJ2-4	13	TRBD1	TGTGCCAGTAGTACCCGGGACAGACCAGTTCAGTACTTC	CASSTRDRPVQYF
-	TRBV19	TRBJ2-2	15	TRBD1	TGTGCCAGTAGTAACCAGGGGGCGAACACCGGGGAGCTGTTTTTT	CASSNQGANTGELFF
-	TRBV7-9	TRBJ1-2	16	TRBD1	TGTGCCAGCAGCTTAAGGGGCGCAGGGGGAAGTTATGGCTACACCTTC	CASSLRGAGGSYGYTF
-	TRBV5-1	TRBJ1-2	14	-	TGCGCCAGCAGCTTGGACAGCCCCGGCTATGGCTACACCTTC	CASSLDSPGYGYTF
-	TRBV12-5	TRBJ2-3	16	TRBD2	TGTGCTAGTGGTTTGTTTAGCGGGGGGGCTCCGGATACGCAGTATTTT	CASGLFSGGAPDTQYF
-	TRBV19	TRBJ1-4	16	-	TGTGCCAGTAGTGGACGGACAGCCGCAACTAATGAAAAACTGTTTTTT	CASSGRTAATNEKLFF
few	TRBV6-2/TRBV6-3	TRBJ2-7	15	-	TGTGCCAGCAGCGCCCCCGACAGGAATTCCTACGAGCAGTACTTC	CASSAPDRNSYEQYF
-	TRBV5-8	TRBJ2-3	15	-	TGTGCCAGCAGCTTTGCCGGGGAGAGCACAGATACGCAGTATTTT	CASSFAGESTDTQYF
-	TRBV19	TRBJ2-2	15	-	TGTGCCAGTAGTATTCGCAACCAGGGAACCGGGGAGCTGTTTTTT	CASSIRNQGTGELFF
-	TRBV5-8	TRBJ2-4	12	-	TGTGCCAGCAGCTTGGACAGACACATTCAGTACTTC	CASSLDRHIQYF
-	TRBV5-1	TRBJ1-1	13	-	TGCGCCAGCAGAGCACAGAGGAACACTGAAGCTTTCTTT	CASRAQRNTEAFF
-	TRBV28	TRBJ1-1	13	TRBD1	TGTGCCACTCTAGGGACAGAGAACACTGAAGCTTTCTTT	CATLGTENTEAFF
-	TRBV11-2	TRBJ2-1	17	TRBD2	TGTGCCAGCAGCTTAGTCCCCTCGCGGGGGGACTACAATGAGCAGTTCTTC	CASSLVPSRGDYNEQFF
once	TRBV5-4	TRBJ2-1	14	TRBD2	TGTGCCAGCAGCTTGGGGGCTAGCGGCAATGAGCAGTTCTTC	CASSLGASGNEQFF